This T cell receptor (beta chain) appears in the sequencing data of a study of shared clonotypes between healthy human individuals. Method: immunoSEQ multiplex PCR; TCRdb's copy keeps in-frame clones and lacks some. This sample has about 1 million clones, with approximately 70% found just once. The V and J ends lost 4 bases and 2 bases respectively, with 11 bases between them. The CDR3 consists of 13 residues. Germline CDR1 is GTSNPN and CDR2 is SVGIG (reference sequence). This clone was seen more than once but under ten times. This rearrangement joins TRBV30 to TRBJ1-2, with D perhaps TRBD1 (6 bases). Source material: memory CD4+ T cells sorted from blood. The subset denotes: CD45RA-negative fraction. This clonotype was obtained from a man aged 18 to 30 in good health. The CDR3 nucleotides read TGTGCCTGGACCCGGGACATCAACTATGGCTACACCTTC. Residues: CAWTRDINYGYTF.